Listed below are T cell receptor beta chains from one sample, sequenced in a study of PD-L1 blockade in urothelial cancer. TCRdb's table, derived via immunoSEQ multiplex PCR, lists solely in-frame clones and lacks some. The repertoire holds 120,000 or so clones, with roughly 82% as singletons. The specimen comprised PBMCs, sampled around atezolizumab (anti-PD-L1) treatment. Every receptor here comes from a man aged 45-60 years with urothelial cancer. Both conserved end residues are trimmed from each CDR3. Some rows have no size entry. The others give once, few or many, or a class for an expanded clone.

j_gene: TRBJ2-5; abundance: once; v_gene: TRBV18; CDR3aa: ASSPGGLREETQY
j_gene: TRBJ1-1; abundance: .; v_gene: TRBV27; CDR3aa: ASSFVGGRAF
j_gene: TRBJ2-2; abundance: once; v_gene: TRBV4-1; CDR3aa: ASSQDMGQGNTGELF
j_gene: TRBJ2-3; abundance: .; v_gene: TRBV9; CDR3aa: ASSVGGRGTDTQY
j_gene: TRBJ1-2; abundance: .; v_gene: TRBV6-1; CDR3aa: ASSEARAGKANYGYT
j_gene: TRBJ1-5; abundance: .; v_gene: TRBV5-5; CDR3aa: ASSLGTQGYQPQH
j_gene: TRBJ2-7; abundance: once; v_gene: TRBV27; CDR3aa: ASSLEGATYEQY
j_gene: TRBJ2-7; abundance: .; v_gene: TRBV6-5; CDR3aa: ASSPTGTGYEQY
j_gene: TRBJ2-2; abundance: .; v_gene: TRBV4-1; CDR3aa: ASSQGLTTNTGELF
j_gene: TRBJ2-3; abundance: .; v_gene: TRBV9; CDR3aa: ASSVEYGTQY
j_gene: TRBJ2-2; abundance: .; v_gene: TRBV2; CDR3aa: ASQPSGRAGTGELF
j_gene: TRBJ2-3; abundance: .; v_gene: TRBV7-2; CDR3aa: ASSLGWSAVTDTQY
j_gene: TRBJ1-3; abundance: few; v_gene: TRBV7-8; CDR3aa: ASSLGSGGASSGNTIY
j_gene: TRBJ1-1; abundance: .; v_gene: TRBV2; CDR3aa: ASRPRQGSSTEAF
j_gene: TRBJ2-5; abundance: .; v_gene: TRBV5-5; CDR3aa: ASSFGVLETQY
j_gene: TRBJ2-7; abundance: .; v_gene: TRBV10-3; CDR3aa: AISESTGTYEQY
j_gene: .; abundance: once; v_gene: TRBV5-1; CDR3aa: ASSLSSDRESEQY
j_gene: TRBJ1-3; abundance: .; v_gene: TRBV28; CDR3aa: ASREDRVSGNTIY
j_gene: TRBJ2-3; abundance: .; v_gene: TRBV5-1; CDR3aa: ASSLEIAGFTDTQY
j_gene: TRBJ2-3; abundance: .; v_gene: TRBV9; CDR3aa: ASSALGPDTQY
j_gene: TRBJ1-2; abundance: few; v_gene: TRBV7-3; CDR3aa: ASSPGQGYGYT
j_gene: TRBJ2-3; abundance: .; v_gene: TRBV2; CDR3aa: ASSADRSTDTQY
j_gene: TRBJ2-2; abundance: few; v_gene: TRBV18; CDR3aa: ASSPNPGELF
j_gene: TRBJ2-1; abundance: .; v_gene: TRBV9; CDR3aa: ASSVVTGGPYNEQF
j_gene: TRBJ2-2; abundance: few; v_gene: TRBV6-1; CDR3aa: ASSERLAGVGTGELF
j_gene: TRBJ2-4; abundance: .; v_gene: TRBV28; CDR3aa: ASSLPRGAKNIQY
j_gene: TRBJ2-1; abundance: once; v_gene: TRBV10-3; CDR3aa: AISDSMSSYNEQF
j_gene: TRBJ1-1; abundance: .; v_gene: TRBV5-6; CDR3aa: ASSEGVQPLNTEAF
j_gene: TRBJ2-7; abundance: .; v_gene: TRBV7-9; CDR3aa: ASSFAYEQY
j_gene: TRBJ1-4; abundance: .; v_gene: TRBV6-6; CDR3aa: ASRPRTAEKLF
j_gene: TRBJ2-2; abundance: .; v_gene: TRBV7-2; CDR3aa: ASSSDRGNGELF
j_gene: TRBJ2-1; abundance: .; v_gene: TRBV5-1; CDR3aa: ASSARDRQYNEQF
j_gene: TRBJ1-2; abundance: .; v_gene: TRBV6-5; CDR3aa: ASSPRGYGYT
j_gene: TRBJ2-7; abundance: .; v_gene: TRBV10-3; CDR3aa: AIGTDPRYEQY
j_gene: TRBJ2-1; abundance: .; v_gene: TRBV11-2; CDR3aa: ASSLHPLAGGDNEQF
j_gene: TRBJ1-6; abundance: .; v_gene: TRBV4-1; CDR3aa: ASSQDSSGYNSPLH
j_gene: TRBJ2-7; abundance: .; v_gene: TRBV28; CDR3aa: ASRTYRGSRYEQY
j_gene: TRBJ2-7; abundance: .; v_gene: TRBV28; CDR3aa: ASSLGASGTYEQY
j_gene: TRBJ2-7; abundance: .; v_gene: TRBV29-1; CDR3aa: SVDYATGGYEQY
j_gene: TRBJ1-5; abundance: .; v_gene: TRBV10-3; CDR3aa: AVGRGRQGSNQPQH
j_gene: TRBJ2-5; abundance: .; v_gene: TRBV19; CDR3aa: ASRSSGSGRQETQY
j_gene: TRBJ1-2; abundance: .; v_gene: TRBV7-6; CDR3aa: ASSLAGGFGGYT
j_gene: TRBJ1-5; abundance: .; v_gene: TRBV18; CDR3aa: ASSPGTGGQYNQPQH
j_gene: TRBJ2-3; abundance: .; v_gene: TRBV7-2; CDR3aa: ASSMRLAGSTDTQY
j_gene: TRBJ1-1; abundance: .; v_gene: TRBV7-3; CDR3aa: ASSLLSETEAF
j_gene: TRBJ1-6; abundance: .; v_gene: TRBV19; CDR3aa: ASSISGQALYNSPLH
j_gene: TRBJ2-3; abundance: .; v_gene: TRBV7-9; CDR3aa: ASSLRRETDTQY
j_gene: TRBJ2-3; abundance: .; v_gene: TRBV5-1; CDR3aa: ASSLFLAGGPDTQY